A single T cell receptor beta chain is shown here with its context. This record comes from a study of shared T cell receptors in the human thymus. V lost 5 bases and J lost 4; bases outside the gene matches: 15. This CDR3 region has 18 residues. The germline V gene has CDR1 SGHVS and CDR2 FNYEAQ. Profiled with immunoSEQ multiplex PCR; TCRdb holds only in-frame clones, not every one. Among approximately 730,000 clones listed, approximately 85% were seen once. These same records also appear under a second study, on human thymus T cells.

This receptor was identified in a girl less than two years old with a congenital heart defect. The V gene is TRBV7-6, the J gene TRBJ2-1; TRBD1 matches 9 bases. Material: thymocytes. CDR3 DNA: TGTGCCAGCAGCCGGAGGACAGGGGCGGTTGGTGATTACAATGAGCAGTTCTTC. It specifies CASSRRTGAVGDYNEQFF. The complete variable domain, with remaining parts taken from reference TRBV7-6 and TRBJ2-1, reads GAGVSQSPRYKVTKRGQDVALRCDPISGHVSLYWYRQALGQGPEFLTYFNYEAQQDKSGLPNDRFSAERPEGSISTLTIQRTEQRDSAMYRCASSRRTGAVGDYNEQFFGPGTRLTVL.